Below are 25 T cell receptor beta chains sequenced from a single sample in a study of blood T cell repertoires in COVID-19. The assay was immunoSEQ multiplex PCR, and TCRdb's table has in-frame clones only and misses some. The sample lists some 330,000 clones; around 90% were seen once. Sequenced input: PBMCs or T cells enriched from blood (not recorded which). The source is a woman aged 25-40 years who had recovered from COVID-19.

The V gene is TRBV23-1, the J gene TRBJ1-1; D not certain. TRBV23-1 is an ORF for which the function is uncertain. V lost 3 bases, J lost 5 bases, and 13 bases lay in between. The CDR3 runs to 14 residues. The CDR3 loop reads CASSQVRRETEAFF. CDR3 in DNA: TGCGCCAGCAGTCAGGTAAGAAGGGAGACTGAAGCTTTCTTT.

This chain connects TRBV28 to TRBJ2-7, with D tentatively TRBD2 (5 bases). Germline V gene sequence: CDR1 MDHEN, CDR2 SYDVKM. This CDR3 contains 12 residues. V gave up 11 bases and J gave up 2 bases, with 13 bases separating them. As DNA, the CDR3 is TGTGCCGCGAGCGGAAATACCTACGAGCAGTACTTC. This codes for CAASGNTYEQYF. The full variable domain, in which reference TRBV28 and TRBJ2-7 provide the parts outside the CDR3, is DVKVTQSSRYLVKRTGEKVFLECVQDMDHENMFWYRQDPGLGLRLIYFSYDVKMKEKGDIPEGYSVSREKKERFSLILESASTNQTSMYLCAASGNTYEQYFGPGTRLTVT.

This rearrangement joins TRBV5-1 to TRBJ2-1, with a weak D call TRBD2 (6 bases). V was cut by 2 bases and J by 10 bases, with 16 bases left in between. This CDR3 comprises 14 residues. CDR1 is SGHRS, CDR2 YFSETQ, per germline. In DNA form, the CDR3 reads TGCGCCAGCAGCTTTTTTGAGGGAGGCGGGGAGCAGTTCTTC. Amino acid sequence: CASSFFEGGGEQFF.

The rearrangement uses TRBV3-1 (or the pseudogene TRBV3-2) and TRBJ2-4, with 8 bases lining up with TRBD2. V lost 6 bases to trimming and J lost 9 bases; unmatched junction nucleotides: 7. CDR1 and CDR2 (germline): LGHDT, YNNKEL (reference sequence). The CDR3 has 13 amino acids. As DNA, the CDR3 is TGTGCCAGCAGTCCAAACGCGGGGGGCATTCAGTACTTC. It encodes CASSPNAGGIQYF.

This chain links TRBV30 with TRBJ1-5, with TRBD1 matching over 9 bases. This CDR3 has 20 amino acids. From germline, CDR1 is GTSNPN and CDR2 SVGIG (reference sequence). Losses at the gene ends were 3 bases for V and 0 bases for J; bases not matched to a gene: 18. CDR3 coding DNA: TGTGCCTGGAGAGAGGGGAAAAAAACAGGGGGCCCCGATAGCAATCAGCCCCAGCATTTT. It translates to CAWREGKKTGGPDSNQPQHF.

The rearrangement links TRBV28 to TRBJ1-1; weak D call: TRBD1 (5 bases). CDR3 length: 13 residues. The germline CDR1 and CDR2 sequences are MDHEN and SYDVKM. V was cut by 5 bases and J by 8 bases, with 15 bases left in between. The CDR3 nucleotides are TGTGCCAGCAGTACCCTCAGACAGTACGAAGCTTTCTTT. Encoded protein: CASSTLRQYEAFF.

This chain joins TRBV7-3 and TRBJ2-7; D is unclear. From germline, CDR1 is SGHTA and CDR2 FQGTGA. Trimming cost V 9 bases and J 1 base, with 7 bases left between them. This CDR3 spans 11 amino acids. The CDR3 DNA follows: TGTGCCAGGGCTAGATCCTACGAGCAGTACTTC. Encoded protein: CARARSYEQYF. Supplemented by reference TRBV7-3 and TRBJ2-7, the full variable domain reads GAGVSQTPSNKVTEKGKYVELRCDPISGHTALYWYRQSLGQGPEFLIYFQGTGAADDSGLPNDRFFAVRPEGSVSTLKIQRTERGDSAVYLCARARSYEQYFGPGTRLTVT.

This chain joins TRBV19 and TRBJ1-5; no firm D call. From germline, CDR1 is LNHDA and CDR2 SQIVND (reference sequence). The CDR3 consists of 15 residues. Trimming removed 3 bases at V and 1 base at J, with 10 bases between. The DNA for the CDR3 is TGTGCCAGTAGTATCCCAGGCTCCAGCAATCAGCCCCAGCATTTT. This codes for CASSIPGSSNQPQHF.

This chain links TRBV7-2 with TRBJ2-2, with 8 bases identical to TRBD2. Germline values: CDR1 SGHTA, CDR2 FQGNSA. This CDR3 contains 16 residues. Trimming took 5 bases from V and 4 from J; bases not matched to a gene: 9. CDR3 sequence reads: CASSPRAGGITGELFF. CDR3 nucleotides: TGTGCCAGCAGCCCCAGGGCGGGAGGTATCACCGGGGAGCTGTTTTTT.

This clone was seen once. Other DNA sequences within the sample encode an identical CDR3. The V gene is TRBV4-1, the J gene TRBJ1-5, with a weak D call TRBD1 (5 bases). Germline CDR1 and CDR2: MGHRA and YSYEKL. The CDR3 runs to 13 residues. V shed 0 bases and J shed 6 bases, with 6 bases lying between them. CDR3 DNA sequence: TGCGCCAGCAGCCAAGATAGGGGTCAGCCCCAGCATTTT. Translating gives CASSQDRGQPQHF.

V gene TRBV7-2 combines with J gene TRBJ1-5, with D possibly being TRBD1 (6 bases). The germline CDR1 and CDR2 sequences are SGHTA and FQGNSA. This CDR3 is 16 amino acids long. V lost 1 base, J lost 9 bases, and 19 bases lay in between. CDR3 nucleotide sequence: TGTGCCAGCAGCTTAGAGGGAGGGGGGGTGCCATGGCCCCAGCATTTT. This gives the protein CASSLEGGGVPWPQHF.

The chain joins TRBV3-1 (or the pseudogene TRBV3-2) to TRBJ2-5; D is perhaps TRBD2 (6 bases). CDR1 is LGHDT and CDR2 is YNNKEL in the germline V gene (reference sequence). The length of the CDR3 is 12 residues. Trimming pared 8 bases from V and 5 bases from J, leaving 12 bases between. The CDR3 nucleotides are TGTGCCAGCGGGGGGACCGGGGAGACCCAGTACTTC. Its protein is CASGGTGETQYF.

The rearrangement joins TRBV30 to TRBJ2-7, with 9 bases fitting TRBD1. Germline V CDR1 and CDR2: GTSNPN, SVGIG (reference sequence). The CDR3 runs 13 residues. The CDR3 sequence: CACDRGATYEQYF. CDR3 bases: TGTGCTTGCGACAGGGGGGCAACCTACGAGCAGTACTTC.

This clone has just one count. The chain links TRBV7-9 to TRBJ1-1; a weak D match, TRBD1 (6 bases). V dropped 4 bases and J dropped 3 bases, with 21 bases sitting between them. The CDR3 contains 17 residues. From germline, CDR1 is SEHNR and CDR2 FQNEAQ (reference sequence). The chain's CDR3 is CASSSAGTSKGDTEAFF. In nucleotides, the CDR3 is TGTGCCAGCAGCTCGGCCGGGACATCAAAAGGGGACACTGAAGCTTTCTTT. Drawing the rest from reference TRBV7-9 and TRBJ1-1, the complete variable domain is DTGVSQNPRHKITKRGQNVTFRCDPISEHNRLYWYRQTLGQGPEFLTYFQNEAQLEKSRLLSDRFSAERPKGSFSTLEIQRTEQGDSAMYLCASSSAGTSKGDTEAFFGQGTRLTVV.

The chain has TRBV27 and TRBJ2-5; D not certain. Germline V gene data show CDR1 as MNHEY and CDR2 as SMNVEV (reference sequence). The CDR3 has 15 residues. V lost 2 bases and J 5 bases, leaving 15 bases between the germline ends. This CDR3 reads CASSLSAERMETQYF. CDR3 bases: TGTGCCAGCAGTTTAAGCGCGGAGCGCATGGAGACCCAGTACTTC.

This clone occurred once. The chain combines TRBV7-9 with TRBJ1-2; 8 bases are shared with TRBD1. Germline trimming cut 3 bases from V and 12 bases from J; bases unmatched to any gene: 3. CDR3 size: 11 residues. Per the germline V gene, CDR1 is SEHNR and CDR2 is FQNEAQ (reference sequence). CDR3 region: CASSFDRGNTF. CDR3 sequence (DNA): TGTGCCAGCAGCTTCGACAGGGGTAACACCTTC.

This clone was counted only a few times. The V gene is TRBV3-1 (or the pseudogene TRBV3-2), the J gene TRBJ1-5; D not certain. Germline values: CDR1 LGHDT, CDR2 YNNKEL (reference sequence). V was trimmed by 1 base and J by 6 bases, leaving 10 bases between them. The CDR3 is 14 amino acids. CDR3 amino acids: CASSQGWGAQPQHF. Written as DNA, the CDR3 is TGTGCCAGCAGCCAAGGCTGGGGAGCTCAGCCCCAGCATTTT.

This clone occurred a few times. CDR3 sequence: CASSEGTAASLHF. The DNA for the CDR3 is TGTGCCAGCAGTGAAGGGACAGCTGCATCCCTCCACTTT. The chain joins TRBV6-1 to TRBJ1-6; perhaps TRBD1 as D (6 bases). Germline V gene lookup returns CDR1 MNHNS and CDR2 SASEGT. The V and J ends lost 1 base and 14 bases respectively, with 12 bases between them. The CDR3 covers 13 residues.

The chain links TRBV19 to TRBJ1-1, with 7 bases lining up with TRBD1. J gave up 5 bases and V 6 bases, and 3 bases lay outside the gene matches. Germline V gene sequence: CDR1 LNHDA, CDR2 SQIVND (reference sequence). This CDR3 comprises 12 residues. Here the CDR3 reads CASRQGVTEAFF. Here the CDR3 DNA reads TGTGCCAGTAGGCAGGGGGTTACTGAAGCTTTCTTT.

The chain joins TRBV11-1 to TRBJ2-1; 7 nucleotides agree with TRBD2. CDR3 length equals 15 residues. In germline, CDR1 is SGHAT, CDR2 FQDESV (reference sequence). V trimming: 5 bases; J trimming: 8 bases; junction bases outside the gene matches: 12. CDR3 sequence: CASSRLEGRADEQFF. The CDR3 DNA reads TGTGCCAGCAGCCGCCTTGAGGGGAGGGCCGATGAGCAGTTCTTC. The variable domain in full, completed from reference TRBV11-1 and TRBJ2-1, reads EAEVAQSPRYKITEKSQAVAFWCDPISGHATLYWYRQILGQGPELLVQFQDESVVDDSQLPKDRFSAERLKGVDSTLKIQPAELGDSAMYLCASSRLEGRADEQFFGPGTRLTVL.

This chain links TRBV28 with TRBJ2-1, with D perhaps matching TRBD2 (5 bases). V dropped 6 bases and J dropped 0 bases, with 12 bases sitting between them. Germline CDR1 MDHEN, CDR2 SYDVKM. The CDR3 loop spans 15 amino acids. CDR3 DNA: TGTGCCAGCAGCCCCCCGGGGAGCTCCTACAATGAGCAGTTCTTC. Its translation is CASSPPGSSYNEQFF.

J is TRBJ2-1 and V is TRBV5-6; no clear D gene. Germline V CDR1 and CDR2: SGHDT, YYEEEE. The CDR3 is 17 residues long. Trimming removed 2 bases at V and 3 bases at J, with 18 bases between. CDR3 residues: CASSFKAYFRIYNEQFF. The CDR3 DNA reads TGTGCCAGCAGCTTTAAAGCCTATTTCCGAATCTACAATGAGCAGTTCTTC.

This clone was observed a single time. The gene calls are TRBV9 and TRBJ2-3; 12 bases map to TRBD2. CDR3 length: 15 amino acids. Trimming removed 4 bases from V and 4 bases from J; junction bases left unmatched: 4. Looked up from germline, CDR1 is SGDLS and CDR2 is YYNGEE. Written as DNA, the CDR3 is TGTGCCAGCAGCTCCAGGACTAGCGGGGCAGATACGCAGTATTTT. It codes for CASSSRTSGADTQYF.

This chain joins TRBV28 and TRBJ1-1, with 7 bases aligning to TRBD1. The CDR3 length is 15 residues. V lost 1 base and J lost 7; bases outside the gene matches: 9. The germline V gene has CDR1 MDHEN and CDR2 SYDVKM. CDR3 sequence (DNA): TGTGCCAGCAGTTTATTCAACAGGGGATCGGGTGAAGCTTTCTTT. This encodes CASSLFNRGSGEAFF.

The chain recombines TRBV2 with TRBJ2-7; 8 nucleotides match TRBD2. Trimming cost V 2 bases and J 4 bases; bases outside gene matches: 10. The CDR3 has 16 amino acids. Germline loops: CDR1 SNHLY, CDR2 FYNNEI. The CDR3 sequence is CASSETWSSGAYEQYF. Written as DNA, the CDR3 is TGTGCCAGCAGTGAAACCTGGAGTAGCGGGGCATACGAGCAGTACTTC.